This T cell receptor beta chain was captured by sequencing in a study of cytomegalovirus exposure and HLA in healthy donors. Use of 60 Vbeta and 13 Jbeta primers characterized the PCR. Method: immunoSEQ multiplex PCR; TCRdb's copy keeps in-frame clones and lacks some. The sample's table shows approximately 75,000 clones. As to this clone: The antigen is undetermined.

Germline V CDR1 and CDR2: SQVTM, ANQGSEA. The V segment lost 7 bases and the J segment 8 bases; nucleotides outside the gene matches: 12. The CDR3 has 14 amino acids. Overall study results and limits: Later analysis indicated greater clonal expansion among HLA-associated TCR beta chains than among equally common other chains.

The receptor's source is a man aged 35 to 55 in good health and CMV-seronegative. The V gene is TRBV29-1, the J gene TRBJ2-1; 9 nucleotides agree with TRBD2. What was sequenced was PBMCs. In DNA form, the CDR3 reads TGCAGCGATAGAATCCCGGGACTAGCTGATGAGCAGTTCTTC. Translation gives CSDRIPGLADEQFF.